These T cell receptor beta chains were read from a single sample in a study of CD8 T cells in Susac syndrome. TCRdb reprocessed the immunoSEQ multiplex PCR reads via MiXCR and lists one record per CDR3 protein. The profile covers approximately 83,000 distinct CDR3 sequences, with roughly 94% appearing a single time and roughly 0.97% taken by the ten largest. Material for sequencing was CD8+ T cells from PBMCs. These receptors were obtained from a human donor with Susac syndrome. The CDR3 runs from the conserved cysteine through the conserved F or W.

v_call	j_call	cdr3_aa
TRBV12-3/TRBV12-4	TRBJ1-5	CASSLGTNQPQHF
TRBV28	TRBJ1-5	CASSLETGGGQPQHF
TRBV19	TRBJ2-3	CASSPRSPSGLVLTDTQYF
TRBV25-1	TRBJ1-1	CASSDRGDTEAFF
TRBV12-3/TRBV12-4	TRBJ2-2	CASSPNRGTGTGELFF
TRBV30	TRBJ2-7	CAWRVGHIYEQYF
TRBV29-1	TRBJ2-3	CSVDFSGLNGLDTQYF
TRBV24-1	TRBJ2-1	CATSDLSGTGANEQFF
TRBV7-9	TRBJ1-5	CASSLAGQGDQPQHF
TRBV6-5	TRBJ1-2	CASSPTDSVYGYTF
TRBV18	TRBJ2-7	CASSPPRENEQYF
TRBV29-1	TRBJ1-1	CSALGAFF
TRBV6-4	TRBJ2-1	CASSAETGTYNEQFF
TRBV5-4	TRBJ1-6	CASSLAMGDFSPLHF
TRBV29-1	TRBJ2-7	CSAWDGYPSYEQYF
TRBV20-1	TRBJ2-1	CSARDRRDRAYNEQFF
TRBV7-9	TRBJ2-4	CASSPGLAKNIQYF
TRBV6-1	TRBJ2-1	CASSPSGGNYNEQFF
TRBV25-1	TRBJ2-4	CASSTGTHENIQYF
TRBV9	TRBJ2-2	CASTINTGELFF
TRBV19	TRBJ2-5	CASGWPQYF
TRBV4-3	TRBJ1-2	CASSQDEGAGAVYGYTF
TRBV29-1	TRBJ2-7	CSVEDGDRDYEQYF
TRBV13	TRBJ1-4	CASSIDTSNEKLFF
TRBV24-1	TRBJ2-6	CATSDSSGVLSGANVLTF
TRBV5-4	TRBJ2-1	CASSWGGGTTGFHEQFF
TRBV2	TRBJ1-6	CASSEDRGPLHF
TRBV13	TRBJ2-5	CASSLNSDREKTQYF
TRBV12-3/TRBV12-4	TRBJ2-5	CASSRGETQYF
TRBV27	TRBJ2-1	CASSFGLGVDNEQFF
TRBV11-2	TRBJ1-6	CASSFPPNSPLHF
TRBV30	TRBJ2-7	CAWSLGGGYEQYF
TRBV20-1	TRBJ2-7	CSARDRGVYEQYF
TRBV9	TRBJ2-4	CASSGIQNIQYF
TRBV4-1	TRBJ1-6	CASSQEAGAYNSPLHF
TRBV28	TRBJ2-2	CASSPGEGAGELFF
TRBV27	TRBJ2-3	CASSRSRGAGTDTQYF
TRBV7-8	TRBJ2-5	CASSLQRGLGKQETQYF
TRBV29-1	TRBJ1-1	CSVSGVTEAFF
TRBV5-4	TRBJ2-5	CASSWGQGLETQYF
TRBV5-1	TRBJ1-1	CASTPGQLNTEAFF
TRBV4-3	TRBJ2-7	CASSRGRDISYEQYF
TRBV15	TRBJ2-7	CATSRDSYEQYF
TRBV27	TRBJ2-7	CASSLRASPGEQYF
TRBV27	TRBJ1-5	CASSLWGSNQPQHF
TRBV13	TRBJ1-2	CASTSGDGYTF
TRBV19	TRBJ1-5	CASSSWGEGNQPQHF
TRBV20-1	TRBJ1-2	CSARDEEGWSNYGYTF
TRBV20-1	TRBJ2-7	CSATSDQAYEQYF
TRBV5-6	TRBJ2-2	CASSLAGSGNTGELFF
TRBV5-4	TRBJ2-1	CASSSTGEQFF
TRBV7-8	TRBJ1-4	CASSLVGTGGRTNEKLFF
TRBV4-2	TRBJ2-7	CASSQESHSGGTYEQYF